The 6 T cell receptor beta chains below come from one sample, sequenced in a study of beta chain features in type 1 diabetes. TCRB transcripts that were expressed got sequenced, as all of the isolated RNA had been reverse transcribed. Profiled with immunoSEQ multiplex PCR; TCRdb holds only in-frame clones, not every one. The data hold hundreds of thousands of clones, with roughly 30% observed a single time. The source material was naive CD4+ T cells from blood. The receptors stem from a man between 18 and 35 years old in good health.

About this clone: This specimen includes other DNA sequences encoding the same CDR3. The chain combines TRBV9 with TRBJ2-3; no definite D call. The V end was cut by 0 bases, the J end by 4 bases, with 9 bases between. Germline V gives CDR1 SGDLS, CDR2 YYNGEE. This CDR3 has 14 amino acids. The CDR3 nucleotides read TGTGCCAGCAGCGTAGGGGGTCGAGCAGATACGCAGTATTTT. Its protein product is CASSVGGRADTQYF. Complete variable domain (other parts from reference TRBV9 and TRBJ2-3): DSGVTQTPKHLITATGQRVTLRCSPRSGDLSVYWYQQSLDQGLQFLIQYYNGEERAKGNILERFSAQQFPDLHSELNLSSLELGDSALYFCASSVGGRADTQYFGPGTRLTVL.

The chain couples TRBV4-1 to TRBJ2-1, with D perhaps given as TRBD1 or TRBD2 (5 bases each). Looked up from germline, CDR1 is MGHRA and CDR2 is YSYEKL. V was trimmed by 4 bases and J by 3 bases, leaving 13 bases between them. The length of the CDR3 is 15 residues. The CDR3 is CASSRGRENYNEQFF. The CDR3 nucleotides read TGCGCCAGCAGCCGGGGACGAGAAAACTACAATGAGCAGTTCTTC.

The chain links TRBV7-9 to TRBJ2-3; 8 bases map to TRBD1. Trimming at V came to 3 bases and at J to 0 bases, leaving 5 bases not matched to a gene. CDR3 size: 16 residues. The V gene's germline CDR1 is SEHNR and CDR2 FQNEAQ (reference sequence). The DNA of the CDR3 is TGTGCCAGCAGCTTTTACAGGGGGGCAAGCACAGATACGCAGTATTTT. Translating it yields CASSFYRGASTDTQYF.

This clone occurred a few times. The chain carries TRBV25-1 and TRBJ2-1; D uncertain. Trimming stripped 1 base from V and 15 bases from J, with 16 bases between. The V gene's germline CDR1 is MGHDK and CDR2 SYGVNS. The CDR3 extends over 13 amino acids. The CDR3 protein is CASSESPRPGRFF. The CDR3 DNA sequence: TGTGCCAGCAGTGAATCCCCAAGACCTGGAAGGTTCTTC.

The genes are TRBV27 and TRBJ2-1; D perhaps matches TRBD2 (5 bases). The germline V gene encodes CDR1 MNHEY and CDR2 SMNVEV (reference sequence). Trimming left V 6 bases short and J 6 bases short, with 15 bases between. This CDR3 has 14 residues. The CDR3, as DNA: TGTGCCAGCAGGAAACTAGGAGGCCCCAATGAGCAGTTCTTC. Amino acids: CASRKLGGPNEQFF.

V and J are TRBV9 and TRBJ2-3; the D is unclear. This CDR3 contains 16 residues. Germline loops: CDR1 SGDLS, CDR2 YYNGEE. The V and J ends lost 0 bases and 1 base respectively, with 12 bases between them. The CDR3 DNA is TGTGCCAGCAGCGTAGTTGGAAGGTCAGGCACAGATACGCAGTATTTT. Amino acids: CASSVVGRSGTDTQYF.